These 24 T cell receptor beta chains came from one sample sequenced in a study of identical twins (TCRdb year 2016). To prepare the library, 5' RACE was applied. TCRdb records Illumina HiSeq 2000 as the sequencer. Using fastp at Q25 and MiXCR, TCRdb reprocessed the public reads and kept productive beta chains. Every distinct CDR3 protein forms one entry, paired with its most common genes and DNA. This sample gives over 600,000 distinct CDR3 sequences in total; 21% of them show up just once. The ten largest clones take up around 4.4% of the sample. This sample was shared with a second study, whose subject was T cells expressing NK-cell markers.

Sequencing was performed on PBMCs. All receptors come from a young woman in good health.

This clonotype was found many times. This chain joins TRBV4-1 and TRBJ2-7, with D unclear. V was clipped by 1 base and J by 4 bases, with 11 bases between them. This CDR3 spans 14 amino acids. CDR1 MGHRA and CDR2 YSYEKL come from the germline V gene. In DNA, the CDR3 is TGCGCCAGCAGCCAAGGGTTAAGGATTTACGAGCAGTACTTC. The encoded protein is CASSQGLRIYEQYF.

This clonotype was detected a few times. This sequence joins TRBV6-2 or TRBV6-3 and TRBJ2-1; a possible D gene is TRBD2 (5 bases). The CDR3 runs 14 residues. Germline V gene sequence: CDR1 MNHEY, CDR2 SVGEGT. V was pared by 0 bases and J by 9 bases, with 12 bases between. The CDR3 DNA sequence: TGTGCCAGCAGTTACTCCCCTACTAGAGGTGAGCAGTTCTTC. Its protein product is CASSYSPTRGEQFF.

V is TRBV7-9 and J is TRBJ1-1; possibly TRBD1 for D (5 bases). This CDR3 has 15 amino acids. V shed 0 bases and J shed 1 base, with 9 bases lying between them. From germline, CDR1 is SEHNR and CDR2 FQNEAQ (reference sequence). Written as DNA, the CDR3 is TGTGCCAGCAGCTTAGCGGCAGGGCCGAACACTGAAGCTTTCTTT. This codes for CASSLAAGPNTEAFF.

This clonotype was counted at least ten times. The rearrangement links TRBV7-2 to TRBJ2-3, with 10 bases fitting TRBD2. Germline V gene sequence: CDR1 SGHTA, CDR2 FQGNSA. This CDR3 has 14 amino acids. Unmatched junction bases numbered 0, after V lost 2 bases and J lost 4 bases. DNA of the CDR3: TGTGCCAGCAGCTTACTAGCGGGAGCAGATACGCAGTATTTT. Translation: CASSLLAGADTQYF.

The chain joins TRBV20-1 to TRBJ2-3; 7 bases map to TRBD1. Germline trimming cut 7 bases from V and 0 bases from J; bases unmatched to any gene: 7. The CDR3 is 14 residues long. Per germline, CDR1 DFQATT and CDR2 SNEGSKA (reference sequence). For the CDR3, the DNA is TGCAGTGTTGCCGGGACAGCTAGCACAGATACGCAGTATTTT. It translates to CSVAGTASTDTQYF.

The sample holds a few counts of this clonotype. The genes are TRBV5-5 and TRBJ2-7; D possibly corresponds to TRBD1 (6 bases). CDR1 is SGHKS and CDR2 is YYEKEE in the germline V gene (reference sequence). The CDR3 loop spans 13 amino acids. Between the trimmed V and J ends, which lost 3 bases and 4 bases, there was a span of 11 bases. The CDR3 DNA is TGTGCCAGCAGCTCGGGACACCTGTACGAGCAGTACTTC. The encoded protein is CASSSGHLYEQYF.

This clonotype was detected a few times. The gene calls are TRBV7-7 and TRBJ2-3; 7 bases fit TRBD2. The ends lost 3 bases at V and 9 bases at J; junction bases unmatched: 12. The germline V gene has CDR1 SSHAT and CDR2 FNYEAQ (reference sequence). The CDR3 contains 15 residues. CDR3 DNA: TGTGCCAGCAGCTTGGGTCCGACTAGCCGGGACACGCAGTATTTT. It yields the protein CASSLGPTSRDTQYF.

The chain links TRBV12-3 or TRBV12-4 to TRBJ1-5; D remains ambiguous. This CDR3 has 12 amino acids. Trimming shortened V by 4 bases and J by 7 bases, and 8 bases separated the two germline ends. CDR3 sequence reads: CASSSAGQPQHF. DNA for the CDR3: TGTGCCAGCAGTTCTGCAGGCCAGCCCCAGCATTTT.

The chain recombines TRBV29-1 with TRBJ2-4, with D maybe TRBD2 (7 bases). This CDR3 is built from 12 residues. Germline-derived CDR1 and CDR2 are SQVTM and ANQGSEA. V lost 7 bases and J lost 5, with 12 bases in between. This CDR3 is CSGGGGENIQYF. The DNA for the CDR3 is TGCAGCGGGGGAGGGGGTGAAAACATTCAGTACTTC.

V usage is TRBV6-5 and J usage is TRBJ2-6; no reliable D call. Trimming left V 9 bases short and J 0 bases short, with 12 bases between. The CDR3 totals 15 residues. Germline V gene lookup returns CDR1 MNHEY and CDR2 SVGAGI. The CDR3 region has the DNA TGTGCCAGTAGATTAAGGCCCTCTGGGGCCAACGTCCTGACTTTC. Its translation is CASRLRPSGANVLTF.

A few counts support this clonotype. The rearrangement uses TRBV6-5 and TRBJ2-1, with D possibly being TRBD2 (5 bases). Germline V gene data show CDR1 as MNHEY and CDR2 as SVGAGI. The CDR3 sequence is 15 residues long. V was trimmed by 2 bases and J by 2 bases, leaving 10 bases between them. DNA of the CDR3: TGTGCCAGCAGTTACCTAGCAGAAACCTACAATGAGCAGTTCTTC. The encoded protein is CASSYLAETYNEQFF.

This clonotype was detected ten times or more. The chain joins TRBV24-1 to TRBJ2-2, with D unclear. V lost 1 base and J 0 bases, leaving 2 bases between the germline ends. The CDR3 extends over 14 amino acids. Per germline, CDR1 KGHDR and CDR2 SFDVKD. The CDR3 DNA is TGTGCCACCAGTGATTTTACGAACACCGGGGAGCTGTTTTTT. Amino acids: CATSDFTNTGELFF.

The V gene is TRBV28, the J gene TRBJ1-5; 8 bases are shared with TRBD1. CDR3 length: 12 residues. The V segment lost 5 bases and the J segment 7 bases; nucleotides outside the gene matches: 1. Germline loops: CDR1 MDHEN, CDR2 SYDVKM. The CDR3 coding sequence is TGTGCCAGCAGTCAGGGGGCACAGCCCCAGCATTTT. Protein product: CASSQGAQPQHF.

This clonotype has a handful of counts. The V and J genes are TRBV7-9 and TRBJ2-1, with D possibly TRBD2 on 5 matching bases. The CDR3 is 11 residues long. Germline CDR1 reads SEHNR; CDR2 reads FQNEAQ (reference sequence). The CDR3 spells CQSGLYNEQFF. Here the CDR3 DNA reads TGTCAAAGCGGACTCTACAATGAGCAGTTCTTC.

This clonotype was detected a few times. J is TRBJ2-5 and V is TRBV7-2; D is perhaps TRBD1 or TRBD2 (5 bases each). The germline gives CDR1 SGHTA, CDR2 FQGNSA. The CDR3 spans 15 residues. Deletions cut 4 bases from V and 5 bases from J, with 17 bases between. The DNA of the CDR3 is TGTGCCAGCAGCTCAAGTGGGACCATCCCGGAGACCCAGTACTTC. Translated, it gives CASSSSGTIPETQYF.

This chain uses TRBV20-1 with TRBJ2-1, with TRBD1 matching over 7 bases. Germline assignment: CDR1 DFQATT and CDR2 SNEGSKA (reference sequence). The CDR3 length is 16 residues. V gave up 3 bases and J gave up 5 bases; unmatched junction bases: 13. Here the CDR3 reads CSARMDLDRVDNEQFF. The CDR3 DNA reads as TGCAGTGCTAGGATGGATTTAGACAGGGTAGACAATGAGCAGTTCTTC.

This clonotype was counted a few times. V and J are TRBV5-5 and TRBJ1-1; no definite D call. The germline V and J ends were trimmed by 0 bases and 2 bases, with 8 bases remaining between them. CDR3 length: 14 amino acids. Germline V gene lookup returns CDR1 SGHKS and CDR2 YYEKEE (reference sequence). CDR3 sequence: CASSLGHVNTEAFF. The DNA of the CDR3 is TGTGCCAGCAGCTTGGGGCACGTAAACACTGAAGCTTTCTTT.

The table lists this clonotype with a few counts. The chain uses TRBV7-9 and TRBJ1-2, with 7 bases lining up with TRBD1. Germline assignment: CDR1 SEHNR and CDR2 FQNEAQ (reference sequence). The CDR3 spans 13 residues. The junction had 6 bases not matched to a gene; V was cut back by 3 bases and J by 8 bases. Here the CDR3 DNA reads TGTGCCAGCAGCTTGGGGACAGTATTAGGCTACACCTTC. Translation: CASSLGTVLGYTF.

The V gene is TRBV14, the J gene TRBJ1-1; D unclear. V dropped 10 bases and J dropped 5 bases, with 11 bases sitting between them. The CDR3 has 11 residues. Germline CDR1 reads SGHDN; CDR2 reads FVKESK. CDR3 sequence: CATGAITEAFF. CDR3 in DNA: TGTGCCACAGGTGCGATTACTGAAGCTTTCTTT.

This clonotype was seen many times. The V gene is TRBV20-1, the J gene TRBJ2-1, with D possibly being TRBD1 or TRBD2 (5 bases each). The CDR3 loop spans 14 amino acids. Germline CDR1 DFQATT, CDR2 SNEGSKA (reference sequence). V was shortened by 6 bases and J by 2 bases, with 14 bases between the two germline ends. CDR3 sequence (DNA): TGCAGTGCAACGGGACCCGATACCTACAATGAGCAGTTCTTC. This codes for CSATGPDTYNEQFF.

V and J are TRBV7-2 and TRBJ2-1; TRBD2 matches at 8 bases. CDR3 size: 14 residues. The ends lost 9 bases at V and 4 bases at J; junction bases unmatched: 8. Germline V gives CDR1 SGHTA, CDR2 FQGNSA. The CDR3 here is CARGSGEVYNEQFF. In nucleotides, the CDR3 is TGTGCCAGGGGTAGCGGGGAGGTATACAATGAGCAGTTCTTC.

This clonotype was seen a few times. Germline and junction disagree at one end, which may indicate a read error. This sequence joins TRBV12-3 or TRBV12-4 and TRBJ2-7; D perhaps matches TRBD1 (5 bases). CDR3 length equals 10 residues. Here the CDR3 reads CASSHRSGRF. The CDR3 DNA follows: TGTGCCAGCAGTCACAGGTCAGGTCGCTTC.

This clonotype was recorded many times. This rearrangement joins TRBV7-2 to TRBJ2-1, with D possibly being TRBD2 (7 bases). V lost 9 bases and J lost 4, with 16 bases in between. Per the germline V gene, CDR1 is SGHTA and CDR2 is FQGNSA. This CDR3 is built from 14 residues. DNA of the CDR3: TGTGCCAGTCAGGTGGGGGGGCCTTACAATGAGCAGTTCTTC. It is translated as CASQVGGPYNEQFF. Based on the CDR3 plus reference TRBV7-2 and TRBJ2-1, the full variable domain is GAGVSQSPSNKVTEKGKDVELRCDPISGHTALYWYRQSLGQGLEFLIYFQGNSAPDKSGLPSDRFSAERTGGSVSTLTIQRTQQEDSAVYLCASQVGGPYNEQFFGPGTRLTVL.

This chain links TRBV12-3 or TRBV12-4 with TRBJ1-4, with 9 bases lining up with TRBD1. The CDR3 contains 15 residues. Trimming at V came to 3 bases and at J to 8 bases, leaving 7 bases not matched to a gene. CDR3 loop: CASSLQDRGSEKLFF. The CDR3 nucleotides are TGTGCCAGCAGTTTGCAGGACAGGGGAAGCGAAAAACTGTTTTTT.